This TCR beta chain was sequenced during a study of cytomegalovirus exposure and HLA in healthy donors. With respect to this clone: Antigen: not known.

The V gene lost 4 bases and the J gene lost 4 bases, with 13 bases spanning the gap. Germline values: CDR1 LNHNV, CDR2 YYDKDF (reference sequence). The CDR3 consists of 14 residues. PCR employed 60 Vbeta and 13 Jbeta primers. Generated by immunoSEQ multiplex PCR, the TCRdb table keeps only in-frame clones and is missing some. The sample consists of under 150,000 clones, 65% to 85% of them appearing once. Study findings and constraints: Cytomegalovirus-associated status was assigned to about 180 TCR beta chains. A classifier reportedly called cytomegalovirus status with high sensitivity and specificity.

The V call is TRBV15, the J call TRBJ1-2, with a weak D call TRBD1 (5 bases). Sequenced input: PBMCs. The TCR comes from a woman under 30 in good health and CMV-seronegative. The CDR3 sequence is CATSTTGARYGYTF. In DNA form, the CDR3 reads TGTGCCACCAGCACAACTGGGGCCCGCTATGGCTACACCTTC.